Included here is one TCR beta chain sequence, with context. Its antigen remains unidentified. The data derive from a study of T cell responses to AZD1222 COVID-19 vaccine. Study-level results: White British ancestry dominated among donors, who included more females, and clonal diversity was possibly underestimated. Seropositivity was recorded at baseline in only 5 or 6 AZD1222 recipients. Without day 14 samples, only post-peak T cell repertoires were studied.

Generated by immunoSEQ multiplex PCR, the TCRdb table keeps only in-frame clones and is missing some. The repertoire has under 75,000 clones, roughly 87% of them found once; the top ten carry around a sixth. This TCR was recovered from an adult in good health. The sample was peripheral blood, taken on day 0 of AZD1222 vaccination.

For the CDR3, the DNA is TGTGCCAGCAGTTGGGGCCGGGAGCTGTTTTTT. Its translation: CASSWGRELFF. V usage is TRBV27 and J usage is TRBJ2-2; D is possibly TRBD1 (5 bases). In germline, CDR1 is MNHEY, CDR2 SMNVEV (reference sequence). The CDR3 is 11 residues long. V lost 4 bases and J 9 bases, leaving 6 bases between the germline ends.